This is a list of T cell receptor beta chains from one sample in a study of shared clonotypes between healthy human individuals. Assay: immunoSEQ multiplex PCR; the TCRdb copy retains only in-frame clones and omits some. The table lists about 490,000 clones, approximately 80% of them singletons. The sequencing input was PBMCs. These receptors originate from a woman in her thirties or forties in good health. Some clones in this sample may be carry-over from other donors' samples. Both conserved end residues are part of each CDR3. The D gene is left open where the match is weak. Only some rows state a clone size, as once, few, many or a class for expanded clones.

V	size	D	J	DNA	CDR3
TRBV6-4	NA	TRBD2	TRBJ2-3	TGTGCCAGCAGTGACTCCGAGCTAGCGGGTCTAGATACGCAGTATTTT	CASSDSELAGLDTQYF
TRBV2	NA	NA	TRBJ1-2	TGTGCCAGCAGTGGATCAGGGACCAACTATGGCTACACCTTC	CASSGSGTNYGYTF
TRBV6-4	NA	NA	TRBJ1-1	TGTGCCAGCACCTCAGGCCCTGAGGCTTTCTTT	CASTSGPEAFF
TRBV11-1	NA	NA	TRBJ2-1	TGTGCCAGCAGCTTAGACCTAGCGCACTCCTACAATGAGCAGTTCTTC	CASSLDLAHSYNEQFF
TRBV21-1	NA	NA	TRBJ1-3	TGTGCCAGCAGATCCCGTAGACAACACGCACGAAACACCATATATTTT	CASRSRRQHARNTIYF
TRBV5-1	NA	TRBD1	TRBJ1-1	TGCGCCAGCAACCTGGGGCAGGGGGGTGAAGCTTTCTTT	CASNLGQGGEAFF
TRBV29-1	NA	NA	TRBJ2-7	TGCAGCGTAGAGGAACACTACGAGCAGTACTTC	CSVEEHYEQYF
TRBV5-1	NA	TRBD2	TRBJ2-3	TGCGCCAGCAGCTTCTCTGCGGGAGTTAGGACAGATACGCAGTATTTT	CASSFSAGVRTDTQYF
TRBV7-2	NA	TRBD1	TRBJ2-3	TGTGCCAGCAGCTCGACAGGGCACGGGGATACGCAGTATTTT	CASSSTGHGDTQYF
TRBV19	NA	TRBD1	TRBJ2-5	TGTGCCAGTAGTACCCCCCCAGGGGGCGGAGAGACCCAGTACTTC	CASSTPPGGGETQYF
TRBV7-2	NA	TRBD2	TRBJ2-5	TGTGCCAGCAGCCTAGGGGGGACTAGCGGGATCCAAGAGACCCAGTACTTC	CASSLGGTSGIQETQYF
TRBV15	NA	TRBD2	TRBJ2-1	TGTGCCACCAGCACCAGCGGGAGTGGGTACAATGAGCAGTTCTTC	CATSTSGSGYNEQFF
TRBV11-2	NA	NA	TRBJ1-1	TGTGCCAGCAGCTTAGTTGGGGGAGCGAACACTGAAGCTTTCTTT	CASSLVGGANTEAFF
TRBV5-1	NA	NA	TRBJ2-7	TGCGCCAGCAGCTCCGACATTGGAGGCTACGAGCAGTACTTC	CASSSDIGGYEQYF
TRBV2	once	NA	TRBJ1-5	TGTGCCAGCAGTGACCGCCCCCAGGTAGATCAGCCCCAGCATTTT	CASSDRPQVDQPQHF
TRBV6-1	few	NA	TRBJ2-1	TGTGCCACCTCCCACTCCATAGAGTACAATGAGCAGTTCTTC	CATSHSIEYNEQFF
TRBV7-3	few	NA	TRBJ2-3	TGTGCCAGCAGCACCCAGGCTACAGATACGCAGTATTTT	CASSTQATDTQYF
TRBV28	few	NA	TRBJ1-1	TGTGCCAGCAGGCCCGGGGGCAACCTGAACACTGAAGCTTTCTTT	CASRPGGNLNTEAFF
TRBV2	few	TRBD1	TRBJ1-3	TGTGCCAGCAGACCAGGGGGCTCCGGAAACACCATATATTTT	CASRPGGSGNTIYF
TRBV28	NA	NA	TRBJ2-7	TGTGCCAGCAGCCGAGGACGGGATTACGAGCAGTACTTC	CASSRGRDYEQYF
TRBV30	NA	NA	TRBJ1-1	TGTGCTTGGTCTGGGCTGGGTAACACTGAAGCTTTCTTT	CAWSGLGNTEAFF
TRBV20-1	few	NA	TRBJ2-5	TGCAGTGCTAGAGATGAAGAGACCCAGTACTTC	CSARDEETQYF
TRBV28	NA	NA	TRBJ2-1	TGTGCCAGCAAAAGGTCCTACAATGAGCGGTTCTTC	CASKRSYNERFF
TRBV7-9	NA	NA	TRBJ2-5	TGTGCCAGCAGCTTAGGGAGAGCCCCGCCGCTTGAGACCCAGTACTTC	CASSLGRAPPLETQYF
TRBV4-1	NA	NA	TRBJ1-5	TGCGCCAGCAGCCAAGGTAACAGGGAACCCAATCAGCCCCAGCATTTT	CASSQGNREPNQPQHF
TRBV21-1	NA	NA	TRBJ2-7	TGTGCCAGCAGCAAAGTGGAACAACCGGGACTAGCGGTTCAATTTGACCCCTACGAGCAGTACTTC	CASSKVEQPGLAVQFDPYEQYF
TRBV9	NA	NA	TRBJ2-5	TGTGCCAGCAGCGAGTGGCGGCAAGAGACCCAGTACTTC	CASSEWRQETQYF
TRBV10-3	few	TRBD1	TRBJ1-1	TGTGCCATCAGAATACAGGGGGCTGAGGCTGAAGCTTTCTTT	CAIRIQGAEAEAFF
TRBV2	NA	TRBD2	TRBJ2-7	TGTGCCAGCAGTGAAGCGCACTATCTCAGGACTAGCGGCCCCTACGAGCAGTACTTC	CASSEAHYLRTSGPYEQYF
TRBV4-3	NA	NA	TRBJ2-7	TGCGCCAGCAGCCAAGTCAGGGTGAGCGAGCAGTACTTC	CASSQVRVSEQYF
TRBV7-9	NA	NA	TRBJ2-1	TGTGCCAGCGGATTCTCTAGGGGTGAGCAGTTCTTC	CASGFSRGEQFF
TRBV9	NA	NA	TRBJ2-7	TGTGCCAGCAGCCCCGGGGGCGGGATACACGAGCAGTACTTC	CASSPGGGIHEQYF
TRBV19	NA	NA	TRBJ1-1	TGTGCCAGTAGGCCCAGGGGCGCGGTTACTGAAGCTTTCTTT	CASRPRGAVTEAFF
TRBV5-4	few	NA	TRBJ1-4	TGTGCCAGCAGCTGGGACACTAATGAAAAACTGTTTTTT	CASSWDTNEKLFF
TRBV4-1	NA	NA	TRBJ1-1	TGCGCCAGCAGCCAAAACCACCGGGACACTGAAGCTTTCTTT	CASSQNHRDTEAFF
TRBV7-2	NA	NA	TRBJ1-2	TGTGCCAGCAGCCCGGGGGCTGGCTACACCTTC	CASSPGAGYTF
TRBV5-4	NA	TRBD1	TRBJ2-7	TGTGCCAGCAGCGAAAGGGACAGGATAGCCTACGAGCAGTACTTC	CASSERDRIAYEQYF
TRBV5-6	once	NA	TRBJ2-7	TGTGCCAGCAGCCGTCCCGGCTCTCACGAGCAGTACTTC	CASSRPGSHEQYF
TRBV7-2	NA	NA	TRBJ2-7	TGTGCCAGCAGCTTAGCCCGGGGGCGGTACGAGCAGTACTTC	CASSLARGRYEQYF
TRBV19	NA	NA	TRBJ2-3	TGTGCCAGTAGTACAACTTCGGGTGGTACGCAGTATTTT	CASSTTSGGTQYF
TRBV6-1	NA	TRBD2	TRBJ2-3	TGTGCCAGCAGGAGGCGGGAGAGGACAGATACGCAGTATTTT	CASRRRERTDTQYF
TRBV2	NA	NA	TRBJ2-7	TGTGCCAGCGGGAGCGGTTATATGGGCGAGCAGTACTTC	CASGSGYMGEQYF
TRBV5-4	NA	NA	TRBJ2-3	TGTGCCAGCAGCTTGACTGGCCGGGATACGCAGTATTTT	CASSLTGRDTQYF
TRBV2	NA	NA	TRBJ1-5	TGTGCCAGCAGTGAAGCGCTTGGGTCTAGGCAGCCCCAGCATTTT	CASSEALGSRQPQHF
TRBV2	NA	NA	TRBJ2-7	TGTGCCAGCTTGGACCCGGGTGAGCAGTACTTC	CASLDPGEQYF
TRBV30	once	NA	TRBJ1-6	TGTGCCTGGAGGTCCGGCCGACCCCTCCACTTT	CAWRSGRPLHF
TRBV11-2	few	TRBD2	TRBJ2-4	TGTGCCAGCAGCTTAGCTAGCGGGAGGACAAACATTCAGTACTTC	CASSLASGRTNIQYF
TRBV12-2	NA	NA	TRBJ1-2	TGTGCAAGTCGCGCCTGGGTAGAGAGCTATGGCTACACCTTC	CASRAWVESYGYTF
TRBV4-2	NA	NA	TRBJ2-3	TGTGCCAGCAGCCAAGAGGGACCGGGCACAGATACGCAGTATTTT	CASSQEGPGTDTQYF